The rows below give T cell receptor beta chains drawn from one sample of a study of T cells in Graves' hyperthyroidism and ophthalmopathy. TCRdb recomputed calls from the multiplex PCR reads with MiXCR, one row per CDR3 protein. The data contain 330,000 or so distinct CDR3 sequences, less than 20% of them seen just once; the ten biggest clones take up about 35%. The sample taken for sequencing was blood. The receptors shown here come from a man in his fifties or sixties with Graves' ophthalmopathy. Each CDR3 is given with its conserved first and last residue. The order of the fields is V gene, D gene, J gene, clone size, CDR3 DNA, CDR3 protein. D genes are given only for firm matches. Rows give clone size only sometimes, using once, few, many, or a class for an expanded clone.

TRBV20-1,-,TRBJ2-7,few,TGCAGTGCTAGTCCCCTCTACGAGCAGTACTTC,CSASPLYEQYF
TRBV3-1,-,TRBJ2-7,many,TGTGCCAGCAGCTCACTACCCTACGAGCAGTACTTC,CASSSLPYEQYF
TRBV28,-,TRBJ1-5,few,TGTGCCAGCAGCCGGACAGAAAGCAATCAGCCCCAGCATTTT,CASSRTESNQPQHF
TRBV30,-,TRBJ1-1,many,TGTGCCTGGAGTGCGGTGAACACTGAAGCTTTCTTT,CAWSAVNTEAFF
TRBV5-1,TRBD1,TRBJ2-1,few,TGCGCCAGCAGAATTAATCGGGACAGTTACAATGAGCAGTTCTTC,CASRINRDSYNEQFF
TRBV5-1,-,TRBJ1-1,-,TGCGCCAGCAGCTTGGGAAACGTAGGAGGGAACACTGAAGCTTTCTTT,CASSLGNVGGNTEAFF
TRBV9,-,TRBJ2-7,few,TGTGCCAGCACCCCCGACGGGGGCGGTTCCTACGAGCAGTACTTC,CASTPDGGGSYEQYF
TRBV7-9,TRBD2,TRBJ2-3,few,TGTGCCAGCAGCTCAAATGTGGCGGGAGGGGCAGATACGCAGTATTTT,CASSSNVAGGADTQYF
TRBV27,TRBD1,TRBJ1-1,few,TGTGCCAGCAGTTTATCATCCCCAGGGACAGGCTCTGAAGCTTTCTTT,CASSLSSPGTGSEAFF
TRBV28,-,TRBJ2-1,many,TGTGCCAGCAGAAATAACAATGAGCAGTTCTTC,CASRNNNEQFF
TRBV11-1,TRBD2,TRBJ2-1,many,TGTGCCAGCAGCTTAAGATTCCGGTTACTAGCGGGAGGGAACAATGAGCAGTTCTTC,CASSLRFRLLAGGNNEQFF
TRBV11-3,-,TRBJ2-5,many,TGTGCCAGCAGCTTAGGATTCCCGTACCAAGAGACCCAGTACTTC,CASSLGFPYQETQYF
TRBV12-3/TRBV12-4,-,TRBJ1-1,few,TGTGCCAGCAGTTTAGCGCTGGGGGAAGGAAAAGCTTTCTTT,CASSLALGEGKAFF
TRBV5-4,-,TRBJ1-1,-,TGTGCCAGCAGCTTGCCCCCTCGCGGGTGCTGGGGTAGCACTGAAGCTTTCTTT,CASSLPPRGCWGSTEAFF
TRBV24-1,-,TRBJ1-5,few,TGTGCCACCAGTTCGGATTTGAGCAATCAGCCCCAGCATTTT,CATSSDLSNQPQHF
TRBV6-1,-,TRBJ2-7,few,TGTGCCAGCAGTGCGGGACCTACTTGGGAGCAGTACTTC,CASSAGPTWEQYF
TRBV28,-,TRBJ2-5,many,TGTGCCAGCAGTGCGAGGGTTAGCGAGACCCAGTACTTC,CASSARVSETQYF
TRBV5-1,-,TRBJ2-3,-,TGCGCCAGCAGCTTGGCCACAGGTTTCCACACAGATACGCAGTATTTT,CASSLATGFHTDTQYF
TRBV2,-,TRBJ2-4,-,TGTGCCAGCAGTGGAGTGATTGTTCCAAAAAACATTCAGTACTTC,CASSGVIVPKNIQYF
TRBV11-3,TRBD2,TRBJ2-1,many,TGTGCCAGCAGCTTAGCATTCCTAGCGGGAGGGAGTGAGCAGTTCTTC,CASSLAFLAGGSEQFF
TRBV28,-,TRBJ2-1,many,TGTGCCAGCAGTTTATCCGGGTCTACGAAGGGGTATGAGCAGTTCTTC,CASSLSGSTKGYEQFF
TRBV18,TRBD1,TRBJ1-1,many,TGTGCCAGCTCACCAACCAGGGACAGGGTCCACTCCGGTACTGAAGCTTTCTTT,CASSPTRDRVHSGTEAFF
TRBV28,-,TRBJ2-5,-,TGTGCCAGCAGTCCCCGGAGGGCGGGGACCATGGGATCCCAGTACTTC,CASSPRRAGTMGSQYF
TRBV5-1,TRBD1,TRBJ2-7,many,TGCGCCAGCAGCTTGCAGGGGACAGGGGAAGAGCAGTACTTC,CASSLQGTGEEQYF
TRBV28,-,TRBJ1-4,many,TGTGCCAGCAGTTTATTGTCGGGCGGGACTGAAAAACTGTTTTTT,CASSLLSGGTEKLFF
TRBV6-4,-,TRBJ2-5,few,TGTGCCAGCAGACGACGACACGTCCACACTGACCAAGAGACCCAGTACTTC,CASRRRHVHTDQETQYF
TRBV7-2,-,TRBJ1-6,-,TGTGCCAGCACCCTCCCGGGCCGCAGCACTAATAATTCACCCCTCCACTTT,CASTLPGRSTNNSPLHF
TRBV20-1,TRBD1,TRBJ1-4,-,TGCAGTGCTAGAGATGGGACAGGGTCTGAAAAACTGTTTTTT,CSARDGTGSEKLFF
TRBV27,-,TRBJ1-1,-,TGTGCCAGCAGTTCGCGAACACCGAACACTGAAGCTTTCTTT,CASSSRTPNTEAFF
TRBV3-1,-,TRBJ1-4,many,TGTGCCAGCAGCCTAAGGACAAGCCCAACTAATGAAAAACTGTTTTTT,CASSLRTSPTNEKLFF
TRBV3-1,TRBD1,TRBJ1-3,-,TGTGCCAGCAGCGGAAGGGGGCTAGATGGAAACACCATATATTTT,CASSGRGLDGNTIYF
TRBV7-2,-,TRBJ2-7,-,TGTGCCAGCAGCGTCCACAACTTAAGCAACGAGCAGTACTTC,CASSVHNLSNEQYF
TRBV7-8,-,TRBJ2-2,-,TGTGCCGGTCGAAGGACCGCGAACACCGGGGAGCTGTTTTTT,CAGRRTANTGELFF
TRBV28,TRBD2,TRBJ2-7,-,TGTGCCAGCAGCCACATGGACAGTAGCGGGAGACTCGGGCAGTACTTC,CASSHMDSSGRLGQYF
TRBV3-1,TRBD2,TRBJ2-5,many,TGTGCCAGCAGCCCGCCACTAGCGGGCATCCTCGGGGAGACCCAGTACTTC,CASSPPLAGILGETQYF